This is a list of T cell receptor beta chains from one sample in a study of T cell repertoires in cytomegalovirus infection. From the reads, TCRdb called clonotypes with MiXCR, one entry per CDR3 protein. The sample carries just under 300,000 distinct CDR3 sequences, about a tenth recorded once. The sample consisted of PBMCs. The source of these receptors is a human donor in good health (CMV status not recorded). Some clones in this sample may be carry-over from other donors' samples. Each CDR3 is given without its conserved first and last residue.

TRBV2	12	TRBJ2-2	ASSGESNTGELF
TRBV18	13	TRBJ2-3	ASSPPAIRTDTQY
TRBV7-2	11	TRBJ1-5	ASSFRRGQPQH
TRBV7-9	13	TRBJ1-1	ASIPRGAVDTEAF
TRBV5-1	13	TRBJ2-2	ASSKAGGQSGELF
TRBV7-9	11	TRBJ1-1	ASSPAPNTEAF
TRBV14	14	TRBJ2-5	ASSQGTGWSRETQY
TRBV27	13	TRBJ1-2	ASSLRGTLNYGYT
TRBV7-9	12	TRBJ1-1	ASSLKAQTTEAF
TRBV20-1	13	TRBJ1-2	SARAGASTNYGYT
TRBV4-1	11	TRBJ2-3	ASSQPRTDTQY
TRBV7-2	10	TRBJ1-2	ASSYETGGYT
TRBV20-1	8	TRBJ2-1	SASFGEQF
TRBV25-1	12	TRBJ1-4	ASSDEYIGEKLF
TRBV23-1	13	TRBJ1-2	ASELNRAPSYGYT
TRBV3-1	13	TRBJ2-1	ASSLLQGRRNEQF
TRBV28	12	TRBJ1-1	ASSFKGGGTEAF
TRBV29-1	14	TRBJ2-7	SVEKRTGPQSNEQY
TRBV20-1	10	TRBJ2-7	SASDGWDEQY
TRBV7-6	14	TRBJ1-3	ASSADSAGRGNTIY
TRBV11-3	15	TRBJ2-2	ASSFETSGGNTGELF
TRBV29-1	11	TRBJ1-1	SVRTAMNTEAF
TRBV6-2/TRBV6-3	13	TRBJ2-1	ASSYSIQTYNEQF
TRBV27	12	TRBJ2-3	ASSLGTIPDTQY
TRBV7-9	13	TRBJ1-6	ASSLVGTANSPLH
TRBV2	13	TRBJ2-2	ASRRERGYTGELF
TRBV7-6	14	TRBJ2-5	ASSGSGTTVGETQY
TRBV20-1	9	TRBJ1-4	SARGGAKLF
TRBV7-9	11	TRBJ2-1	ASSSPEGYEQF
TRBV7-2	12	TRBJ2-2	ASVTGPNTGELF
TRBV11-3	11	TRBJ2-2	ASSPAPTGELF
TRBV24-1	17	TRBJ1-1	ATSDWNAATATTGTEAF
TRBV6-2/TRBV6-3	13	TRBJ2-5	ASKLSQNRQETQY
TRBV5-5	10	TRBJ2-7	ASSSWDDEQY
TRBV25-1	15	TRBJ1-2	ASSEFGAEASNYGYT
TRBV7-2	14	TRBJ1-2	ASSSPMTGGGYGYT
TRBV7-8	14	TRBJ2-2	ASSSGLAGGGGELF
TRBV7-9	11	TRBJ1-1	ASSLSGSGEAF
TRBV4-3	12	TRBJ1-1	ASSQDYGNTEAF
TRBV28	12	TRBJ1-1	ASSLWGTNTEAF
TRBV7-6	14	TRBJ1-6	ASSSEPGQGNSPLH
TRBV7-6	13	TRBJ2-3	ASSLVSGDTDTQY
TRBV7-8	10	TRBJ1-2	ASSSRGAGYT
TRBV28	14	TRBJ1-6	ASTLDRGLIHSPLH
TRBV7-9	13	TRBJ1-4	ASSLLQGYNEKLF
TRBV20-1	13	TRBJ2-2	SARFQGKGTGELF